This entry concerns a single TCR beta chain. The antigen remains unidentified. The germline CDR1 and CDR2 sequences are SEHNR and FQNEAQ (reference sequence). Trimming at V came to 5 bases and at J to 7 bases, leaving 13 bases not matched to a gene. The CDR3 has 17 amino acids. This record belongs to a study of type 1 regulatory T cells. Study at large: T-allo10 is a Tr1-enriched, alloantigen-specific CD4 T cell product made in vitro.

T-allo10 cells from the graft donor were described as anergic, host-alloantigen-specific, and alloantigen-specific suppressors. TCRdb ran MiXCR on the reads and lists one entry per CDR3 protein. The sample includes about 68,000 distinct CDR3 sequences, 55% to 80% of them seen just once. The TCR comes from a human donor in good health. Input material: cultured T cells, either the whole culture or a sorted T cell fraction (not recorded which). Subset: Tr1-enriched cell product generated in vitro against host alloantigens. This chain uses TRBV7-9 with TRBJ2-1; TRBD2 matches at 11 bases. The chain's CDR3 is CASSRTLPGTSGNEQFF. CDR3 sequence (DNA): TGTGCCAGCAGCCGAACGCTCCCCGGGACTAGCGGAAATGAGCAGTTCTTC.